A selection of T cell receptor beta chains follows, all from one sample in a study of TIL therapy for anti-PD-1-resistant metastatic lung cancer. TCRdb's copy holds only in-frame clones and misses some; the assay was immunoSEQ multiplex PCR. Among about 48,000 clones, roughly 70% were seen once, and the ten largest hold about 6%. The input for sequencing was tumor tissue, taken at baseline. The receptors shown here come from a person aged 25 to 80 with non-small cell lung cancer. Each CDR3 is given with its conserved first and last residue. The order of the fields is D gene, J gene, V gene, clone size, CDR3 protein, CDR3 DNA. A D gene is named only where the DNA matches it firmly. Rows may omit the clone size; those that give it use once, few, many or a size class.

TRBD1 TRBJ2-1 TRBV2 . CASSELGGGEQFF TGTGCCAGCAGTGAATTAGGGGGCGGTGAGCAGTTCTTC
. TRBJ2-5 TRBV29-1 once CSVEEKSLGHKQETQYF TGCAGCGTTGAAGAAAAGTCCCTGGGACATAAACAAGAGACCCAGTACTTC
. TRBJ1-3 TRBV7-2 . CASSLVRRSGSGNTIYF TGTGCCAGCAGCTTAGTACGACGGTCCGGCTCTGGAAACACCATATATTTT
. TRBJ2-7 TRBV11-1 . CASSLESHSYEQYF TGTGCCAGCAGCTTAGAGAGCCACTCCTACGAGCAGTACTTC
TRBD1 TRBJ2-1 TRBV5-1 . CASSIGQGTGQFF TGCGCCAGCAGCATTGGACAGGGGACGGGGCAGTTCTTC
TRBD1 TRBJ2-7 TRBV2 . CASHKGDRSTYEQYF TGTGCCAGCCACAAGGGGGACAGGAGTACCTACGAGCAGTACTTC
. TRBJ2-7 TRBV5-6 . CASSLLSGEQYF TGTGCCAGCAGCTTGCTGTCCGGGGAGCAGTACTTC
TRBD1 TRBJ2-3 TRBV6-4 . CASSDSGGGSTDTQYF TGTGCCAGCAGTGACTCAGGGGGCGGGTCCACAGATACGCAGTATTTT
. TRBJ2-5 TRBV7-2 . CASSLGGEVRETQYF TGTGCCAGCAGCTTAGGAGGAGAGGTCAGGGAGACCCAGTACTTC
. TRBJ2-7 TRBV5-1 . CASSAGAGDKGSEQYF TGCGCCAGCAGCGCCGGCGCAGGGGACAAAGGGAGCGAGCAGTACTTC
. TRBJ1-2 TRBV5-1 few CASSSAVGYGYTF TGCGCCAGCAGCTCGGCCGTCGGGTATGGCTACACCTTC
. TRBJ1-1 TRBV9 . CASSVASGMNTEAFF TGTGCCAGCAGCGTAGCTTCGGGGATGAACACTGAAGCTTTCTTT
. TRBJ1-1 TRBV5-1 few CASSLTPAEAFF TGCGCCAGCAGCCTCACCCCGGCTGAAGCTTTCTTT
. TRBJ1-1 TRBV11-2 . CASSLTGGTEAFF TGTGCCAGCAGCTTAACGGGAGGCACTGAAGCTTTCTTT
. TRBJ2-1 TRBV10-1 few CASSAGLGRGSRNEQFF TGCGCCAGCAGTGCCGGATTGGGCAGGGGATCCCGCAATGAGCAGTTCTTC
TRBD2 TRBJ2-3 TRBV10-3 . CAIRHMTSGGPSTDTQYF TGTGCCATCAGACATATGACTAGCGGGGGCCCTAGCACAGATACGCAGTATTTT
TRBD2 TRBJ2-3 TRBV27 . CASSFLPIAGPTEDTQYF TGTGCCAGCAGTTTCCTTCCTATAGCGGGACCCACAGAAGATACGCAGTATTTT
. TRBJ2-5 TRBV19 . CASSLGRETQYF TGTGCCAGTAGTCTGGGGCGAGAGACCCAGTACTTC
. TRBJ1-2 TRBV5-1 . CASSFDGIGYTF TGCGCCAGCAGTTTTGACGGGATTGGCTACACCTTC
TRBD1 TRBJ2-7 TRBV19 . CASSPEGQGKGYEQYF TGTGCCAGTAGTCCCGAGGGACAGGGGAAGGGCTACGAGCAGTACTTC
TRBD1 TRBJ2-7 TRBV29-1 . CSVTGQGYLEQYF TGCAGCGTCACGGGACAGGGGTACCTCGAGCAGTACTTC
. TRBJ2-7 TRBV2 . CASKPRDKLYEQYF TGTGCCAGCAAGCCCCGGGACAAATTATACGAGCAGTACTTC
. TRBJ2-7 TRBV11-3 . CASSPRGGAVYEQYF TGTGCCAGCAGCCCCCGGGGCGGGGCGGTTTACGAGCAGTACTTC
TRBD1 TRBJ1-2 TRBV7-9 . CASSVQGADYGYTF TGTGCCAGCAGCGTACAGGGGGCTGACTATGGCTACACCTTC
. TRBJ2-5 TRBV11-2 . CASSFGTGATYF .
TRBD1 TRBJ2-2 TRBV11-2 . CASRSLGTGNTGELFF TGTGCCAGCAGGTCTCTGGGGACAGGGAACACCGGGGAGCTGTTTTTT
TRBD1 TRBJ2-7 TRBV6-6 . CASSYSGQEQYF TGTGCCAGCAGTTACTCGGGACAGGAGCAGTACTTC
. TRBJ1-5 TRBV27 few CASSRVSNQPQHF TGTGCCAGCAGTAGGGTCAGCAATCAGCCCCAGCATTTT
. TRBJ2-7 TRBV28 few CASSLWGRPTYEQYF TGTGCCAGCAGTTTATGGGGGAGACCAACCTACGAGCAGTACTTC
TRBD1 TRBJ2-7 TRBV2 . CASSRDRDGEQYF TGTGCCAGCAGTAGGGACAGGGATGGCGAGCAGTACTTC
TRBD2 TRBJ2-1 TRBV19 . CASSRLSGRDNEQFF TGTGCCAGTAGTAGGCTTAGCGGGAGGGACAATGAGCAGTTCTTC
. TRBJ2-7 TRBV5-4 . CASSQTRDGSYEQYF TGCGCCAGCAGCCAAACTAGGGACGGCTCCTACGAGCAGTACTTC
TRBD1 TRBJ1-5 TRBV6-5 . CASSSDRNSNQPQHF TGTGCCAGCAGCTCGGACAGGAATAGCAATCAGCCCCAGCATTTT
. TRBJ2-5 TRBV14 . CASSQEGRAGETQYF TGTGCCAGCAGCCAAGAGGGTAGGGCGGGCGAGACCCAGTACTTC
. TRBJ1-5 TRBV23-1 . CASTWGTGLVQPQHF TGCGCCAGCACTTGGGGCACAGGGCTGGTTCAGCCCCAGCATTTT
. TRBJ2-1 TRBV7-2 . CASSLVALPFF TGTGCCAGCAGCTTAGTAGCGTTGCCGTTCTTC
. TRBJ1-4 TRBV11-2 . CASGWGSEKLFF TGTGCCAGCGGTTGGGGTTCTGAAAAACTGTTTTTT
. TRBJ2-3 TRBV5-4 . CASSFDGDTQYF TGTGCCAGCAGCTTCGACGGAGATACGCAGTATTTT
. TRBJ2-2 TRBV5-1 . CASSLVTGEVGELFF TGCGCCAGCAGCTTGGTCACAGGGGAGGTCGGGGAGCTGTTTTTT
. TRBJ1-5 TRBV19 . CASSPGARQPQHF TGTGCCAGTAGTCCAGGGGCGCGACAGCCCCAGCATTTT
TRBD2 TRBJ2-3 TRBV10-3 . CAIRGGAVTDTQYF TGTGCCATCAGGGGAGGGGCGGTCACAGATACGCAGTATTTT